This is a list of T cell receptor beta chains from one sample in a study of control samples from healthy donors and cancer patients. Data came from immunoSEQ multiplex PCR; TCRdb stores just in-frame clones and leaves some out. The table lists 70,000 to 90,000 clones, roughly 89% of them singletons. What was sequenced was PBMCs. The receptors stem from an older woman with head and neck cancer. Each CDR3 is given with its conserved first and last residue.

V gene	J gene	CDR3 protein
TRBV7-8	TRBJ2-2	CASSSHWEGQGGVFF
TRBV19	TRBJ1-2	CASSIGVRDYGYTF
TRBV27	TRBJ1-6	CASSLGGRSPLHF
TRBV9	TRBJ2-1	CASSAPGVGAEQFF
TRBV6-6	TRBJ1-1	CASSPGDTRTEAFF
TRBV6-6	TRBJ1-5	CASSYSGGPNQPQHF
TRBV29-1	TRBJ1-2	CSVRGQGGLYGYTF
TRBV27	TRBJ1-5	CASSFIYNQPQHF
TRBV5-1	TRBJ2-5	CASSARTGQETQYF
TRBV3-1/TRBV3-2	TRBJ2-2	CASSQTLSLTGELFF
TRBV9	TRBJ2-3	CASSVVSRGDTQYF
TRBV27	TRBJ1-2	CASTPYKIQGIYGYTF
TRBV7-9	TRBJ2-1	CASSLIRGKDNEQFF
TRBV2	TRBJ2-4	CASSGGHIKSWDIQYF
TRBV6-2/TRBV6-3	TRBJ2-4	CASSYGQRLAKNIQYF
TRBV18	TRBJ2-1	CASSPRRTSGGANEQFF
TRBV4-3	TRBJ1-2	CASSQDSGGSYGYTF
TRBV5-4	TRBJ2-7	CASMSGPSSSYEQYF
TRBV9	TRBJ1-3	CASSAGQGAGNTIYF
TRBV2	TRBJ2-1	CASSEARDEQFF
TRBV19	TRBJ2-3	CASSISAGSTDTQYF
TRBV15	TRBJ2-1	CATSRDGTKLNEQFF
TRBV23-1	TRBJ2-7	CASRTTYRGPYEQYF
TRBV12-3/TRBV12-4	TRBJ1-6	CASSDTGGSPLHF
TRBV28	TRBJ1-5	CASSETGRQPQHF
TRBV5-5	TRBJ2-6	CASSFSRSGANVLTF
TRBV30	TRBJ2-7	CAWSDGGATRRF
TRBV7-8	TRBJ2-7	CASSFPGQGYEQYF
TRBV6-6	TRBJ2-1	CASSYSSPEQFF